This T cell receptor beta chain was captured by sequencing in a study of T cell responses to AZD1222 COVID-19 vaccine. V gave up 3 bases and J gave up 11 bases, with 17 bases separating them. Per the germline V gene, CDR1 is SGDLS and CDR2 is YYNGEE. The CDR3 consists of 13 residues. As regards this clone: Its cognate antigen is unknown.

Study-wide findings and caveats: Clonal diversity was possibly underestimated, and the donors were mostly white British, with more females. Spike-specific TCR depth and breadth grew after two AZD1222 doses.

Method: immunoSEQ multiplex PCR; TCRdb's copy keeps in-frame clones and lacks some. There are around 110,000 clones in the sample; 85% to 95% occur only once, and over 1.5% lies in the top ten. The J gene is TRBJ1-1, the V gene TRBV9, with D maybe TRBD1 (5 bases). Sequenced here: peripheral blood, sampled on day 0 of AZD1222 vaccination. This clonotype originated in an adult in good health. The CDR3: CASSGGTSTEAFF. The CDR3 DNA reads TGTGCCAGCAGCGGAGGGACTTCTACGGAGGCTTTCTTT.